This TCR beta chain was retrieved from a study of technical replicates of blood from a few donors listed by TCRdb under 2017. The trim is 7 bases for V and 10 bases for J, with a gap of 19 bases between the germline ends. The CDR3 goes from the cysteine to the phenylalanine over 13 residues. CDR3 DNA only is kept here, 39 bases in frame from base 1. According to the germline V gene, CDR1 reads MDHEN and CDR2 reads SYDVKM. Libraries were built with the immunoSEQ multiplex PCR assay. The source is immuneACCESS, and TCRdb retained only in-frame sequences with V and J called. Part of the clones is not carried over; for the studies checked, unresolved V genes explain less than half of this, and the remainder is unexplained. This sample lists approximately 74,000 clones; 95% to 98% were detected once. The ten largest clones represent roughly 0.15% of the sample. On this clone: Its antigen is not yet known. No base quality values were provided; no much bigger clone lies one nucleotide off.

Source material: T cells isolated from PBMCs. The rearrangement joined TRBV28 to TRBJ1-1; TRBD1 might be the D gene, on 5 matching bases. This sequence originates from a human donor in good health. The DNA sequence follows: TGTGCCAGCACCCTCGGCGGGGGGAATGGAGCTTTCTTT. This sequence encodes CASTLGGGNGAFF.